The following is a TCR beta chain sequence with its context. One junction end disagrees with the germline gene, perhaps due to a read error. Primed by a sample-barcoded 5' primer and a J-beta primer mix, a second PCR proceeded for about 7 to 11 cycles. Each CDR3 protein gets one entry after TCRdb re-called the 5' RACE reads with MiXCR. Here the sample spans about 650,000 distinct CDR3 sequences, approximately 52% being singletons. The length of the CDR3 is 15 residues. Germline V gene data show CDR1 as KGHSH and CDR2 as LQKENI. PBMCs, at least 6.5 million per sample, were isolated. Per sample, at least 5 micrograms of total RNA were extracted. These data come from a study of blood T cells in healthy people across ages.

Sequences were obtained from blood. This TCR derives from an elderly woman in good health. The chain carries TRBV18 and TRBJ1-1, with D possibly being TRBD1 (5 bases). Here the CDR3 reads CAGSPLGTGVTEAFF. The CDR3 DNA is TGTGCCGGCTCACCCCTAGGGACGGGGGTCACTGAAGCTTTCTTT.